This is a list of T cell receptor beta chains from one sample in a study of T-cell memory formation after mild COVID-19. TCRdb reprocessed the 5' RACE reads with MiXCR, giving one entry per CDR3 protein. The sample lists 400,000 to 500,000 distinct CDR3 sequences, under 20% occurring once. Specimen: PBMCs or a T cell subset sorted from them (not recorded which). Receptors originate from a man between 18 and 29 years old who had mild COVID-19 (a few samples of this study predate the infection). Cell type and time point are not known. CDR3s include the opening cysteine and the closing phenylalanine or tryptophan. The D gene is left open where the match is weak. Rows may omit the clone size; those that give it use once, few, many or a size class.

>few|TRBV7-9|TRBJ1-2|TRBD1
CASSSRQGDGYTF
TGTGCCAGCAGCTCGCGACAGGGGGATGGCTACACCTTC
>many|TRBV28|TRBJ2-2|-
CASMGSLLTGELFF
TGTGCCAGCATGGGCAGCCTGCTCACCGGGGAGCTGTTTTTT
>many|TRBV7-2|TRBJ2-2|-
CASSYSQGPGELFF
TGTGCCAGCAGCTACTCCCAAGGACCCGGGGAGCTGTTTTTT
>few|TRBV5-4|TRBJ1-1|TRBD1
CASSSGGEPAEAFF
TGTGCCAGCAGCTCAGGGGGCGAACCTGCTGAAGCTTTCTTT
>-|TRBV2|TRBJ1-5|-
CASSDDRTGTQPQHF
TGTGCCAGCAGTGATGATCGAACGGGGACGCAGCCCCAGCATTTT
>few|TRBV29-1|TRBJ1-1|-
CSVDYLPGPRTEAFF
TGCAGCGTTGATTACCTTCCGGGACCGAGGACTGAAGCTTTCTTT
>-|TRBV12-3/TRBV12-4|TRBJ2-1|TRBD2
CASSPPPGLAGPSSYNEQFF
TGTGCCAGCAGCCCTCCCCCGGGACTAGCGGGCCCGAGCTCCTACAATGAGCAGTTCTTC
>many|TRBV4-2|TRBJ2-4|-
CASSQPGEGSIQYF
TGTGCCAGCAGCCAGCCCGGCGAGGGATCCATTCAGTACTTC
>-|TRBV7-2|TRBJ2-3|TRBD2
CASSLRGGLDTQYF
TGTGCCAGCAGCTTGCGGGGGGGCCTAGATACGCAGTATTTT
>-|TRBV27|TRBJ1-6|-
CASSRGINSPLHF
TGTGCCAGCAGTCGAGGGATCAATTCACCCCTCCACTTT
>few|TRBV10-3|TRBJ1-6|-
CAISVRSDNSPLHF
TGTGCCATCAGTGTCCGGTCGGATAATTCACCCCTCCACTTT
>few|TRBV20-1|TRBJ2-3|-
CSARDSWGADTQYF
TGCAGTGCTAGAGATAGTTGGGGTGCAGATACGCAGTATTTT
>-|TRBV20-1|TRBJ2-7|-
CSAPSGAYEQYF
TGCAGTGCTCCCTCTGGGGCCTACGAGCAGTACTTC
>few|TRBV19|TRBJ1-5|-
CASSSPALREPQHF
TGTGCCAGTAGTTCTCCGGCCCTGAGGGAACCCCAGCATTTT
>-|TRBV6-5|TRBJ1-2|-
CASSYSTRGSDYGYTF
TGTGCCAGCAGTTACTCGACGAGGGGATCGGACTATGGCTACACCTTC
>many|TRBV28|TRBJ2-7|-
CASIRGFEDEQYF
TGTGCCAGCATCCGGGGGTTTGAGGACGAGCAGTACTTC
>few|TRBV9|TRBJ1-1|-
CASSKGLNTEAFF
TGTGCCAGCAGTAAGGGCCTGAACACTGAAGCTTTCTTT
>-|TRBV27|TRBJ2-1|-
CASSLRAYNNEQFF
TGTGCCAGCAGTTTAAGGGCTTACAACAATGAGCAGTTCTTC
>few|TRBV28|TRBJ1-2|TRBD1
CATGTARGYTF
TGTGCCACCGGGACAGCTAGAGGCTACACCTTC
>-|TRBV4-3|TRBJ2-3|TRBD2
CASSQGTSVTDTQYF
TGCGCCAGCAGCCAAGGGACTAGCGTCACAGATACGCAGTATTTT
>few|TRBV7-6|TRBJ1-1|-
CASSRGVMNTEAFF
TGTGCCAGCAGCCGGGGCGTCATGAACACTGAAGCTTTCTTT
>few|TRBV20-1|TRBJ2-3|-
CSARAEARTQYF
TGCAGTGCTAGGGCCGAGGCGCGTACGCAGTATTTT
>-|TRBV28|TRBJ2-2|TRBD1
CASRTGLNGELFF
TGTGCCAGCAGGACAGGGCTGAACGGGGAGCTGTTTTTT
>many|TRBV4-3|TRBJ1-1|-
CASSQDRNTEAFF
TGCGCCAGCAGCCAGGACAGAAACACTGAAGCTTTCTTT
>-|TRBV18|TRBJ2-5|TRBD2
CASSSLAGGVQETQYF
TGTGCCAGCTCGTCGTTAGCGGGGGGCGTCCAAGAGACCCAGTACTTC
>few|TRBV7-3|TRBJ2-1|TRBD2
CASSPSGGAVEQFF
TGTGCCAGCAGCCCAAGCGGGGGGGCGGTTGAGCAGTTCTTC
>-|TRBV15|TRBJ1-3|-
CATSRDVNRYQSGNTIYF
TGTGCCACCAGCAGAGATGTGAACAGATACCAATCTGGAAACACCATATATTTT
>few|TRBV3-1|TRBJ2-7|TRBD1
CASSQPGQGTYEQYF
TGTGCCAGCAGCCAACCGGGACAGGGTACTTACGAGCAGTACTTC
>-|TRBV19|TRBJ1-5|TRBD1
CASHRGREQPQHF
TGTGCCAGTCACAGGGGGCGGGAACAGCCCCAGCATTTT
>many|TRBV20-1|TRBJ2-7|TRBD2
CSAGLAGGYEQYF
TGCAGTGCTGGACTAGCGGGGGGCTACGAGCAGTACTTC
>few|TRBV12-3/TRBV12-4|TRBJ1-4|-
CASSFSLARGFEKLFF
TGTGCCAGCAGTTTTTCACTGGCTAGGGGTTTCGAAAAACTGTTTTTT
>-|TRBV15|TRBJ1-1|-
CATSRDGGVLERAFF
TGTGCCACCAGCAGAGATGGGGGCGTACTTGAGCGTGCTTTCTTT
>-|TRBV5-1|TRBJ2-3|-
CASSFTGFSTDTQYF
TGCGCCAGCAGCTTCACAGGCTTTAGCACAGATACGCAGTATTTT